This T cell receptor (beta chain) was found in a study of T-cell memory formation after mild COVID-19. Study-level findings and limits: Clones contracting day 15 to 85 were balanced CD4/CD8; later expanders leaned CD4+. The main location of contracting CD4+ clones was CM and EM, and that of contracting CD8+ clones was EMRA. Cross-reactive memory seemingly joined, as some responding clones were found in pre-infection memory.

The 5'RACE method, run with constant-segment primers, produced TCR alpha and TCR beta cDNA libraries (carrying sample barcodes and UMIs). One entry per CDR3 protein, called by TCRdb with MiXCR from the 5' RACE reads. The table includes 50,000 to 60,000 distinct CDR3 sequences, about a quarter detected once. Only a few counts were recorded for this clonotype. Antigen unknown. This TCR derives from a man aged 18 to 29 who had mild COVID-19 (a few samples of this study predate the infection). Cell type and time point are not known. The specimen was PBMCs or a T cell subset sorted from them (not recorded which).

The CDR3 DNA sequence: TGTGCCAGCAGCTTAGCCCTGGGGAAGTCGCTCTACGAGCAGTACTTC. The encoded protein is CASSLALGKSLYEQYF. This rearrangement joins TRBV7-2 to TRBJ2-7; D uncertain. There are 16 residues in the CDR3. Germline V gives CDR1 SGHTA, CDR2 FQGNSA. V lost 0 bases to trimming and J lost 3 bases, with 15 bases between them.